This is a list of T cell receptor beta chains from one sample in a study of shared clonotypes between healthy human individuals. The table came from immunoSEQ multiplex PCR; TCRdb's copy has only in-frame clones and leaves some out. The table has around 2.1 million clones, about 92% seen once; the top ten hold roughly 1.8%. Sequencing was performed on naive CD8+ T cells from PBMCs. These receptors were collected from a man aged 18 to 35 in good health. Some clones in this sample may be carry-over from other donors' samples. Both conserved end residues are part of each CDR3. D genes are given only for firm matches. Clone size, where shown, is once, few, many, or a class for clones that have expanded.

J	D	size	V	DNA	CDR3
TRBJ2-2	.	.	TRBV5-1	TGCGCCAGCAGCCCCCATGGGGGGAACACCGGGGAGCTGTTTTTT	CASSPHGGNTGELFF
TRBJ1-1	.	.	TRBV5-1	TGCGCCAGCAGCTTTCGGACGGACGTGGGCACTGAAGCTTTCTTT	CASSFRTDVGTEAFF
TRBJ2-1	.	.	TRBV20-1	TGCAGTGCTCTGACATCTGAGCAGTTCTTC	CSALTSEQFF
TRBJ2-3	.	.	TRBV27	TGTGCCAGCAGTCCACCCGGTGGCCGAGCTGCGGATACGCAGTATTTT	CASSPPGGRAADTQYF
TRBJ1-1	.	.	TRBV5-5	TGTGCCAGCACCCACCAGGGCCACCCGGGCGATGAAGCTTTCTTT	CASTHQGHPGDEAFF
TRBJ2-1	TRBD2	.	TRBV4-1	TGCGCCAGCAGCCGAAAGATAGCGGGATCCTCCTACAATGAGCAGTTCTTC	CASSRKIAGSSYNEQFF
TRBJ2-7	TRBD2	.	TRBV27	TGTGCCAGCAGCCTAGCGGGAGAAGTCCACGAGCAGTACTTC	CASSLAGEVHEQYF
TRBJ2-1	TRBD2	.	TRBV10-3	TGTGCCATCAGGAGGACTAGCGGGAGAGGATATGAGCAGTTCTTC	CAIRRTSGRGYEQFF
TRBJ2-7	.	.	TRBV5-1	TGCGCCAGCAGTTTGAACTACGAGCAGTACTTC	CASSLNYEQYF
TRBJ2-7	TRBD2	.	TRBV7-8	TGTGCCAGCAGCTTTGGACTAGCGGGAGTCAGTTACGAGCAGTACTTC	CASSFGLAGVSYEQYF
TRBJ1-1	.	.	TRBV5-1	TGCGCCAGCAGCCCGCGGACGGCTGTGAACACTGAAGCTTTCTTT	CASSPRTAVNTEAFF
TRBJ2-5	TRBD2	.	TRBV4-2	TGTGCCAGCAGCCAAGTCATAGGGACTAGCAAAAAGACCCAGTACTTC	CASSQVIGTSKKTQYF
TRBJ2-5	.	.	TRBV5-1	TGCGCCAGCAGCTTGGGTCCAGCGTCCCAAGAGACCCAGTACTTC	CASSLGPASQETQYF
TRBJ2-5	TRBD2	.	TRBV2	TGTGCCAGCACGCGACTAGCGGGAGACCAAGAGACCCAGTACTTC	CASTRLAGDQETQYF
TRBJ2-7	.	.	TRBV7-9	TGTGCCAGCAGCTTTACCGGGGAATCCTACGAGCAGTACTTC	CASSFTGESYEQYF
TRBJ2-1	.	.	TRBV29-1	TGCAGCGTTGAACCCGTTTACAATGAGCAGTTCTTC	CSVEPVYNEQFF
TRBJ1-1	TRBD1	.	TRBV4-3	TGCGCCAGCAGCCAAGAGGCAGGGGGCCTAAACACTGAAGCTTTCTTT	CASSQEAGGLNTEAFF
TRBJ2-1	.	once	TRBV27	TGTGCCAGCTCCGAGGGTGCTGCCGACAATGAGCAGTTCTTC	CASSEGAADNEQFF
TRBJ2-1	TRBD2	.	TRBV29-1	TGCAGCGTTGCGGGCCGGGTCTCGGGGCCGCGGGAGGCCTACAATGAGCAGTTCTTC	CSVAGRVSGPREAYNEQFF
TRBJ2-1	.	.	TRBV27	TGTGCCAGCAAGATGGACTACTCCTACAATGAGCAGTTCTTC	CASKMDYSYNEQFF
TRBJ2-7	TRBD2	.	TRBV7-2	TGTGCCAGCAGCGTAGAGGGACTAGGTTTCGAGATGTACGAGCAGTACTTC	CASSVEGLGFEMYEQYF
TRBJ1-1	.	.	TRBV19	TGTGCCGTCGCGGGCACTGAAGCTTTCTTT	CAVAGTEAFF
TRBJ2-7	.	.	TRBV7-9	TGTGCCAGCAGCCAGCAGGGAGGTGGGAGCGAGCAGTACTTC	CASSQQGGGSEQYF
TRBJ1-2	.	few	TRBV19	TGTGCCAGTAGTGCATTACGCTGGGGCGCCTATGGCTACACCTTC	CASSALRWGAYGYTF
TRBJ2-5	.	.	TRBV10-3	TGTGCCATCAGTGAGTGGACCAAAGAGACCCAGTACTTC	CAISEWTKETQYF
TRBJ2-5	.	.	TRBV7-2	TGTGCCAGCCGCCGAGGTGCTGTACAAGAGACCCAGTACTTC	CASRRGAVQETQYF
TRBJ2-2	TRBD2	.	TRBV11-2	TGTGCCAGCAGCCCCAGCGGGAGGGGGTTAGTCGGGGAGCTGTTTTTT	CASSPSGRGLVGELFF
TRBJ2-1	.	.	TRBV7-9	TGTGCCAGCAGCTTAGTACCAGCGAGCGGCTCCTACAATGAGCAGTTCTTC	CASSLVPASGSYNEQFF
TRBJ2-7	TRBD2	.	TRBV28	TGTGCCAGCAGTGCCGGGACTAGCGGGAGATTTGCCTACGAGCAGTACTTC	CASSAGTSGRFAYEQYF
TRBJ1-3	.	.	TRBV2	TGTGCCAGCCGGGACGCGGGCTCTGGAAACACCATATATTTT	CASRDAGSGNTIYF
TRBJ2-1	.	once	TRBV7-9	TGTGCCAGCAGCCCACCGAGGGGGGACAGTTACAATGAGCAGTTCTTC	CASSPPRGDSYNEQFF
TRBJ1-5	.	.	TRBV6-6	TGTGCCAGCAGTTACGCCGACAGACACAATCAGCCCCAGCATTTT	CASSYADRHNQPQHF
TRBJ1-5	.	.	TRBV28	TGTGCAGCGGACAGTTATAGCAATCAGCCCCAGCATTTT	CAADSYSNQPQHF
TRBJ1-2	TRBD1	.	TRBV7-9	TGTGCCAGCAGCTTCATGACAGGGGGCTCCGGTGGCTACACCTTC	CASSFMTGGSGGYTF
TRBJ2-1	TRBD1	.	TRBV7-9	TGTGCCAGCAGTCCGGGACAGGGGTACAATGAGCAGTTCTTC	CASSPGQGYNEQFF
TRBJ2-7	TRBD2	.	TRBV27	TGTGCCAGCAGTTTACCCCCTGGGACTAGCGTTTACGAGCAGTACTTC	CASSLPPGTSVYEQYF
TRBJ1-4	.	.	TRBV4-1	TGCGCCAGCAGCCAAGGGGTGAGACAGCTTAATGAAAAACTGTTTTTT	CASSQGVRQLNEKLFF
TRBJ2-1	.	.	TRBV7-9	TGTGCCAGCAGCTTCGGGGTAACCGGGGGCAATGAGCAGTTCTTC	CASSFGVTGGNEQFF
TRBJ2-3	.	.	TRBV7-9	TGTGCCAGCAGGTCCCGGGAGATAGAAAGAACAGATACGCAGTATTTT	CASRSREIERTDTQYF
TRBJ1-1	.	.	TRBV14	TGTGCCAGCAGCCAGGTGCGGGGAACTGAAGCTTTCTTT	CASSQVRGTEAFF
TRBJ1-2	TRBD1	.	TRBV27	TGTGCCAGCAGTCTGCTAACCGATCAGGGGGCGAGCTATGGCTACACCTTC	CASSLLTDQGASYGYTF
TRBJ2-2	.	.	TRBV19	TGTGCCAGTACCGGGACAAACACCGGGGAGCTGTTTTTT	CASTGTNTGELFF
TRBJ2-5	.	.	TRBV6-1	TGTGCCAGCAGCAGTAGCGTGAGACCGGGAGAGACCCAGTACTTC	CASSSSVRPGETQYF
TRBJ2-7	TRBD2	.	TRBV6-1	TGTGCCAGCAGTGAGGGACCTTCCCTAGCGGGATCCTACGAGCAGTACTTC	CASSEGPSLAGSYEQYF
TRBJ1-4	.	.	TRBV21-1	TGTGCCAGCAGCAAAGAGAAGGGTCGGACATCAACTAATGAAAAACTGTTTTTT	CASSKEKGRTSTNEKLFF
TRBJ2-7	.	.	TRBV7-9	TGTGCCAGCAGCCCAGCAGGGAGCACAATAGCCTACGAGCAGTACTTC	CASSPAGSTIAYEQYF
TRBJ2-7	.	.	TRBV27	TGTGCCAGCAGTCCCGGCAGCTCCTACGAGCAGTACTTC	CASSPGSSYEQYF
TRBJ2-7	TRBD1	.	TRBV27	TGTGCCAGCAGTTTACTCACGGGACAGGGACCCTACGAGCAGTACTTC	CASSLLTGQGPYEQYF